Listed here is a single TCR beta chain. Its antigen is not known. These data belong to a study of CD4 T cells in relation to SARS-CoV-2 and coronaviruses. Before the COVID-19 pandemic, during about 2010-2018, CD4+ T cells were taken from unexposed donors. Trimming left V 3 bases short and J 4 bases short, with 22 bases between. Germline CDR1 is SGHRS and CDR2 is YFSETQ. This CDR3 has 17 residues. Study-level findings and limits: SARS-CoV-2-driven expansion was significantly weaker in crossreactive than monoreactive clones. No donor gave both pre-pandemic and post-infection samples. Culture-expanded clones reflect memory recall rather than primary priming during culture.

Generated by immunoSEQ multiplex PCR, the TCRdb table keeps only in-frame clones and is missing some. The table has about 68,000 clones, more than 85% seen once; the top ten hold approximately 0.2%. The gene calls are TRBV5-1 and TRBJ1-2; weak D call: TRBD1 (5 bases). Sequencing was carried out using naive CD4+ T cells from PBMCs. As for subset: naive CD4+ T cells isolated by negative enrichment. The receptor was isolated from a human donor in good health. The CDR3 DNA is TGCGCCAGCAGCTCACTAGAGGGGCCGGTCGTAGGCTATGGCTACACCTTC. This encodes CASSSLEGPVVGYGYTF.